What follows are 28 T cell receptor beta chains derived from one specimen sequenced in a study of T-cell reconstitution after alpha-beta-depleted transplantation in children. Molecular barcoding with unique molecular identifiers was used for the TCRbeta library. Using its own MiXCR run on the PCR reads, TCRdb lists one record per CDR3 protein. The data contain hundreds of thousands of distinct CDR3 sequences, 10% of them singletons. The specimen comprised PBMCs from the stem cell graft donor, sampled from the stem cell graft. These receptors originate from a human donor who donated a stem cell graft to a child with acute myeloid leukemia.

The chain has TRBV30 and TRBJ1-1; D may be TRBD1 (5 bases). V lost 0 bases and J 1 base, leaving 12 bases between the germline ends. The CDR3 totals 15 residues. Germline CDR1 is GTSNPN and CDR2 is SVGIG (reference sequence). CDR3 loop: CAWSVGARQNTEAFF. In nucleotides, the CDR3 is TGTGCCTGGAGTGTAGGGGCACGTCAGAACACTGAAGCTTTCTTT.

Here the CDR3 reads CASSMTGGPNTEAFF. The CDR3 coding sequence is TGTGCCAGCAGCATGACAGGGGGCCCGAACACTGAAGCTTTCTTT. V and J are TRBV7-3 and TRBJ1-1; 10 bases are a match to TRBD1. Looked up from germline, CDR1 is SGHTA and CDR2 is FQGTGA. There are 15 residues in the CDR3. The trim removed 5 bases at V and 1 base at J, leaving 4 bases unmatched. Full variable domain (missing parts from reference TRBV7-3 and TRBJ1-1): GAGVSQTPSNKVTEKGKYVELRCDPISGHTALYWYRQSLGQGPEFLIYFQGTGAADDSGLPNDRFFAVRPEGSVSTLKIQRTERGDSAVYLCASSMTGGPNTEAFFGQGTRLTVV.

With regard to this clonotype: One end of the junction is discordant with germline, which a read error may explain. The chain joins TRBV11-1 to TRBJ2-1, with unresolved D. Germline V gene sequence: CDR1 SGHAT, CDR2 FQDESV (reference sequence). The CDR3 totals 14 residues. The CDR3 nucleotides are TGTGCCAGCAGCTTAGAAAGGGTGGGCAATGGGCAGTTCTTC. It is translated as CASSLERVGNGQFF.

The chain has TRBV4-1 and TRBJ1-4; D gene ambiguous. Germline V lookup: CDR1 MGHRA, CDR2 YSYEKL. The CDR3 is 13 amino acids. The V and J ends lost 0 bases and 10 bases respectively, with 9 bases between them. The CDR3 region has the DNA TGCGCCAGCAGCCAAGACAGTCATAGAAAACTGTTTTTT. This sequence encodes CASSQDSHRKLFF.

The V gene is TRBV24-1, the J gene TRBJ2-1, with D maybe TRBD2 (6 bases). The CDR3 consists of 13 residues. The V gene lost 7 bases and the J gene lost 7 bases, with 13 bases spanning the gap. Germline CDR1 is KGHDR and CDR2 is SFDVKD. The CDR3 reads CATRGSGSNEQFF. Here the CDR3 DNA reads TGTGCCACCAGGGGTAGCGGTTCGAATGAGCAGTTCTTC.

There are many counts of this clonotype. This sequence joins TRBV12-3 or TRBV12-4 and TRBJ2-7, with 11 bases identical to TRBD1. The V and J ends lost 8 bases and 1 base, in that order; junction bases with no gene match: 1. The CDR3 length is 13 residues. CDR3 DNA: TGTGCCAGCCGGGACAGGGGGTCCTACGAGCAGTACTTC. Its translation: CASRDRGSYEQYF.

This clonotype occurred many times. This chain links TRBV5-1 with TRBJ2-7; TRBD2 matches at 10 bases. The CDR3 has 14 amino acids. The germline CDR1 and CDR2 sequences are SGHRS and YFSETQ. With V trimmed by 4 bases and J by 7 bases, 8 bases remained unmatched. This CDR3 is CASSDRLAGGEQYF. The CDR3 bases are TGCGCCAGCAGCGATAGATTAGCGGGAGGAGAGCAGTACTTC. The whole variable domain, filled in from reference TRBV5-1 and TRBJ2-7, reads KAGVTQTPRYLIKTRGQQVTLSCSPISGHRSVSWYQQTPGQGLQFLFEYFSETQRNKGNFPGRFSGRQFSNSRSEMNVSTLELGDSALYLCASSDRLAGGEQYFGPGTRLTVT.

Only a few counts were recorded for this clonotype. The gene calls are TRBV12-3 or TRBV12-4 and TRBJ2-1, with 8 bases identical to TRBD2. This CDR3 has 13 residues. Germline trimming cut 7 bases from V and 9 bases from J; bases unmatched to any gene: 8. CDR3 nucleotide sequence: TGTGCCAGCACCTCCATCCGGGAGGGTGAGCAGTTCTTC. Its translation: CASTSIREGEQFF.

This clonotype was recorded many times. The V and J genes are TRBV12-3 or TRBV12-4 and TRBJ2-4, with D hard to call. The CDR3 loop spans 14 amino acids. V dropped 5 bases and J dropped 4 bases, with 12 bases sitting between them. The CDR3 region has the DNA TGTGCCAGCAGTCCTCCGGGTCATAAAAACATTCAGTACTTC. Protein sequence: CASSPPGHKNIQYF.

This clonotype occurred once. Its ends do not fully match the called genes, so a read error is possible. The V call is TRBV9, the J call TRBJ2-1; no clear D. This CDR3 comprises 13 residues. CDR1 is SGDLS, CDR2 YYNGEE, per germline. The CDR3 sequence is CAISVGSYNEQFF. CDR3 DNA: TGTGCCATCAGCGTAGGGTCTTACAATGAGCAGTTCTTC.

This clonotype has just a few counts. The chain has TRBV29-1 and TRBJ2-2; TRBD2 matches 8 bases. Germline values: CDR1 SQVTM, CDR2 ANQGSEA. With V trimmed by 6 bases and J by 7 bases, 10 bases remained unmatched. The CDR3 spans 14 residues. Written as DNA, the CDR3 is TGCAGCGTCAGAGCGGGAGCATTGGTCGGGGAGCTGTTTTTT. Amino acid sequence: CSVRAGALVGELFF.

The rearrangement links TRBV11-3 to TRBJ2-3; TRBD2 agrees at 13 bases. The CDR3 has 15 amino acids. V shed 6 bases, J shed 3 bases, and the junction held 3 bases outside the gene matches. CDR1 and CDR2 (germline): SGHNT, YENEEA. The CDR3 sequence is CASRGTSGATDTQYF. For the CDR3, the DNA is TGTGCCAGCAGAGGGACTAGCGGGGCAACAGATACGCAGTATTTT.

The DNA for the CDR3 is TGTGCCAGCAAGATCACTAGCGGGTGGGAGACCCAGTACTTC. It encodes CASKITSGWETQYF. The chain recombines TRBV7-2 with TRBJ2-5; 9 bases match TRBD2. V shed 7 bases and J 5 bases; nucleotides not matched to a gene: 8. From germline, CDR1 is SGHTA and CDR2 FQGNSA. The CDR3 loop spans 14 amino acids. The full variable domain, in which reference TRBV7-2 and TRBJ2-5 provide the parts outside the CDR3, is GAGVSQSPSNKVTEKGKDVELRCDPISGHTALYWYRQSLGQGLEFLIYFQGNSAPDKSGLPSDRFSAERTGGSVSTLTIQRTQQEDSAVYLCASKITSGWETQYFGPGTRLLVL.

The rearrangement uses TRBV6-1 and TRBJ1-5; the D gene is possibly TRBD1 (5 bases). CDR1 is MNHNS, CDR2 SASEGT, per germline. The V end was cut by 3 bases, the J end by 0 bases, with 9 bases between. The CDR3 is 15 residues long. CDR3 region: CASSDGTLSNQPQHF. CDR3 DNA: TGTGCCAGCAGTGACGGGACTCTTAGCAATCAGCCCCAGCATTTT.

The CDR3 spells CASSLEQYEQYF. The CDR3 DNA reads as TGTGCCAGCAGTTTAGAGCAGTACGAGCAGTACTTC. The chain has TRBV12-3 or TRBV12-4 and TRBJ2-7; D gene ambiguous. The CDR3 consists of 12 residues. Trimming left V 1 base short and J 4 bases short, with 5 bases between.

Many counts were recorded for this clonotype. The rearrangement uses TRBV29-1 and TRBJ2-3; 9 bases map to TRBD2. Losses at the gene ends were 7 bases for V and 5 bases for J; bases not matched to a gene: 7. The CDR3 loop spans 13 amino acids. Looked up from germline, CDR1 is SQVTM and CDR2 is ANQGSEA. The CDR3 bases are TGCAGCGCGATAGCGGGAGTAGGAGATACGCAGTATTTT. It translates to CSAIAGVGDTQYF.

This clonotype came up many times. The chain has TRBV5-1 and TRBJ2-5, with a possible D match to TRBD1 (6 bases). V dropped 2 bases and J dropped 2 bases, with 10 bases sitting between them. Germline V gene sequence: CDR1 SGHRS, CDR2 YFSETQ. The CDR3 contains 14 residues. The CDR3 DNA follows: TGCGCCAGCAGCTTACAGGGCCTACAAGAGACCCAGTACTTC. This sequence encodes CASSLQGLQETQYF.

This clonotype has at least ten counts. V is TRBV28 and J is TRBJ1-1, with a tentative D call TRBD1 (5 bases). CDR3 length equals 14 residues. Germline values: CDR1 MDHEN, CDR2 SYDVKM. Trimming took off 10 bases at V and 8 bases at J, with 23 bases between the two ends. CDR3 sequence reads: CATQTGTKGIEAFF. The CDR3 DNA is TGTGCCACTCAAACCGGGACCAAAGGTATCGAAGCTTTCTTT.

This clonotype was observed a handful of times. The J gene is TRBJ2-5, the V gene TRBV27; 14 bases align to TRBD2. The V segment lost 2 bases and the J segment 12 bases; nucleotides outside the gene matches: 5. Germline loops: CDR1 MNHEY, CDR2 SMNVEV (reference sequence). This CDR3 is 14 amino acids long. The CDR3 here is CASSLPGLAGEKYF. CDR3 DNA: TGTGCCAGCAGTTTACCGGGACTAGCGGGAGAAAAGTACTTC.

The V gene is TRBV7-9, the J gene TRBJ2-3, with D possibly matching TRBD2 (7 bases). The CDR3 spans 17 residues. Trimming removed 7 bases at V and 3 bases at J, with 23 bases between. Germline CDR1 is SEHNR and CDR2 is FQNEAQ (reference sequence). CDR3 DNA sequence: TGTGCCAGCACGCTGAAGGAGGGGGGAGGGCCGACAGATACGCAGTATTTT. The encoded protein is CASTLKEGGGPTDTQYF.

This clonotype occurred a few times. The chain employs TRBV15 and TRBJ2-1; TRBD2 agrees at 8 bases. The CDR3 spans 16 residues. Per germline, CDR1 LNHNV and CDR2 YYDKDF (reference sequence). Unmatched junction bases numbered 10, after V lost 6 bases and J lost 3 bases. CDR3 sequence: CATSNPGRAFYNEQFF. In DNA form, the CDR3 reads TGTGCCACCAGTAACCCCGGGAGGGCCTTCTACAATGAGCAGTTCTTC. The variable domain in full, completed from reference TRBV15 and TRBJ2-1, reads DAMVIQNPRYQVTQFGKPVTLSCSQTLNHNVMYWYQQKSSQAPKLLFHYYDKDFNNEADTPDNFQSRRPNTSFCFLDIRSPGLGDTAMYLCATSNPGRAFYNEQFFGPGTRLTVL.

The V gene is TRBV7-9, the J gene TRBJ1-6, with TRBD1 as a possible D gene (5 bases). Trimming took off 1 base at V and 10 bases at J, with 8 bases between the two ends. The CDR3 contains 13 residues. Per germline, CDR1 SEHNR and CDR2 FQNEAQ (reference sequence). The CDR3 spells CASSLEGESPLHF. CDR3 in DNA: TGTGCCAGCAGCTTAGAAGGGGAGTCACCCCTCCACTTT.

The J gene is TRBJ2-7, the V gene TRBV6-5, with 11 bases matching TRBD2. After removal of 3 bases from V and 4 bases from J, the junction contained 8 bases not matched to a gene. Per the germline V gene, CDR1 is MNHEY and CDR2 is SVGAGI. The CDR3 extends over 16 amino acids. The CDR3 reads CASSYFVTSGIYEQYF. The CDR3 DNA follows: TGTGCCAGCAGTTATTTCGTGACTAGCGGGATATACGAGCAGTACTTC.

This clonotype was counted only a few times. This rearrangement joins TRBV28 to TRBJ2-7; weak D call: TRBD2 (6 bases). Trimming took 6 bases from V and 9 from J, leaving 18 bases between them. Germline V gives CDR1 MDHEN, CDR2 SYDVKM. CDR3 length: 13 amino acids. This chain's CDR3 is CASRNTVTSTQYF. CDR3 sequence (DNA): TGTGCCAGCAGGAACACGGTTACTAGCACGCAGTACTTC.

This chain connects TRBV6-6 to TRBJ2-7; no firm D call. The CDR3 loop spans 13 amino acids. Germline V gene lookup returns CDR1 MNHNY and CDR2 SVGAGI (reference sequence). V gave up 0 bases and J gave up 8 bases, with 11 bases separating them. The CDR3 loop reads CASSYSIGQQQYF. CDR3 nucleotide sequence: TGTGCCAGCAGTTACTCGATTGGTCAGCAGCAGTACTTC.

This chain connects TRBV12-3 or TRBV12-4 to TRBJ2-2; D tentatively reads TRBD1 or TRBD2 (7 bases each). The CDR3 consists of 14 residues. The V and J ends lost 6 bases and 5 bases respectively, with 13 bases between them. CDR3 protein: CASSNRGGTGELFF. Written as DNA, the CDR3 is TGTGCCAGCAGCAACAGGGGAGGGACCGGGGAGCTGTTTTTT.

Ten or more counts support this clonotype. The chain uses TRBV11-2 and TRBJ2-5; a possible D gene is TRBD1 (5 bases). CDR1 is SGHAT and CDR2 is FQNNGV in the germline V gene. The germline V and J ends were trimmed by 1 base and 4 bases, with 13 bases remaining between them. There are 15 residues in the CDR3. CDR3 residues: CASSLVGQVGETQYF. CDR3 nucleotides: TGTGCCAGCAGCTTAGTGGGGCAGGTGGGAGAGACCCAGTACTTC.

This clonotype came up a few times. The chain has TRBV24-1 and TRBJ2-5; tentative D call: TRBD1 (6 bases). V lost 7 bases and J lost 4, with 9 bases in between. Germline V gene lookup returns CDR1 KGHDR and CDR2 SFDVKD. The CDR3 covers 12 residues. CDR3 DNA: TGTGCCACCAGGGACAGAAGAGAGACCCAGTACTTC. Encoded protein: CATRDRRETQYF.